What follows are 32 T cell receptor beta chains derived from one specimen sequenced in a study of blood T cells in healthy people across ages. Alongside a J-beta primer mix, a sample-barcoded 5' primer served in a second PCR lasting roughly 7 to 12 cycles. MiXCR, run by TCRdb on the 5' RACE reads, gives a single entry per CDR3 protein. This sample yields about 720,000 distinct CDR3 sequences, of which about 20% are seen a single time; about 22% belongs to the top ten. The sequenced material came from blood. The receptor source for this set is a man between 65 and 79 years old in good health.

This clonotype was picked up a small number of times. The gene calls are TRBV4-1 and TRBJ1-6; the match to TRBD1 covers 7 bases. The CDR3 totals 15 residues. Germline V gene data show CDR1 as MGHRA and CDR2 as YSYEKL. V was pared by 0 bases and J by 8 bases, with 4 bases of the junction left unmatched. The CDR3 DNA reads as TGCGCCAGCAGCCAAGAGACAGGGATGTATTCACCCCTCCACTTT. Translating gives CASSQETGMYSPLHF.

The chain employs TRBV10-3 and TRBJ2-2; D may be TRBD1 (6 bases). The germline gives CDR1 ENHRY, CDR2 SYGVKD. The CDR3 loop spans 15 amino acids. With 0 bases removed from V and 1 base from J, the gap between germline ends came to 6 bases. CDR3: CAISESGGNTGELFF. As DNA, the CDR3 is TGTGCCATCAGTGAGTCAGGGGGGAACACCGGGGAGCTGTTTTTT.

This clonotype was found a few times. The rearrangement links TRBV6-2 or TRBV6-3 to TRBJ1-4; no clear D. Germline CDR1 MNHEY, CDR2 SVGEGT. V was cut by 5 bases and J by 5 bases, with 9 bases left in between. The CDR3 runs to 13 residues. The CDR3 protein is CASSPRSNEKLFF. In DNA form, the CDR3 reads TGTGCCAGCAGTCCGCGATCGAATGAAAAACTGTTTTTT.

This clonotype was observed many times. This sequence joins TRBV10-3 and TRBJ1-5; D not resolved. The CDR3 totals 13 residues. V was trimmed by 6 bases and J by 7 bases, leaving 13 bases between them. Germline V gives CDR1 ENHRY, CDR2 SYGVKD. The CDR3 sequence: CAIRETPIQPQHF. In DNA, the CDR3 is TGTGCCATCAGGGAAACCCCGATCCAGCCCCAGCATTTT.

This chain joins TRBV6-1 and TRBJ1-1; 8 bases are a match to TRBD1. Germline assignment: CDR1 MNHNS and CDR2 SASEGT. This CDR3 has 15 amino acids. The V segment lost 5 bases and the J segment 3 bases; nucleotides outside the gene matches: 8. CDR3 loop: CASSPNRGADTEAFF. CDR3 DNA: TGTGCCAGCAGTCCCAACAGGGGGGCAGACACTGAAGCTTTCTTT.

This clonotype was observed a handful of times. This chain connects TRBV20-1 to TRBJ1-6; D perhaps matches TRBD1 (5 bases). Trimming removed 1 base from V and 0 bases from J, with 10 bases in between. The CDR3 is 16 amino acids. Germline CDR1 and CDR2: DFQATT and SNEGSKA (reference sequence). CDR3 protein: CSARGDSFSYNSPLHF. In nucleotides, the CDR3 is TGCAGTGCTAGAGGGGACTCCTTCTCCTATAATTCACCCCTCCACTTT.

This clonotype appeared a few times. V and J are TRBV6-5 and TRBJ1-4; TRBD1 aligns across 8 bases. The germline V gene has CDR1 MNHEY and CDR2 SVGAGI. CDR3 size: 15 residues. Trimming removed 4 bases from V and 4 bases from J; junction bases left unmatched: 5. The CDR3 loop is CASSLYGQGNEKLFF. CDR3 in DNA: TGTGCCAGCAGTTTGTACGGACAGGGTAATGAAAAACTGTTTTTT.

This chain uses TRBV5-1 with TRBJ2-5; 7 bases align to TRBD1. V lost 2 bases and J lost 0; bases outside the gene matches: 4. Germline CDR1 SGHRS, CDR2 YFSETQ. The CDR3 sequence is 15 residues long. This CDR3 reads CASSLIGTDQETQYF. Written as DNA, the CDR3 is TGCGCCAGCAGCTTAATTGGGACAGACCAAGAGACCCAGTACTTC.

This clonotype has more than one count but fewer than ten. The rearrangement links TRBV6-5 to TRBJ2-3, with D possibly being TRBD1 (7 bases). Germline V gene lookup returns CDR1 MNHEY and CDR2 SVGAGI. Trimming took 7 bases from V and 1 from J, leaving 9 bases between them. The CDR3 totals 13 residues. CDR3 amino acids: CASTRGGTDTQYF. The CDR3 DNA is TGTGCCAGCACCAGGGGGGGCACAGATACGCAGTATTTT.

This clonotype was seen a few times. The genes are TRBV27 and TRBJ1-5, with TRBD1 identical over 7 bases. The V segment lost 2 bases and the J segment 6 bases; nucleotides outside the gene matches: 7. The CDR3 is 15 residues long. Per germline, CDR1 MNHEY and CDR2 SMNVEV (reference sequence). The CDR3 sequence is CASSLLGGLGQPQHF. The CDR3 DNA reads TGTGCCAGCAGTTTACTAGGGGGCCTCGGTCAGCCCCAGCATTTT.

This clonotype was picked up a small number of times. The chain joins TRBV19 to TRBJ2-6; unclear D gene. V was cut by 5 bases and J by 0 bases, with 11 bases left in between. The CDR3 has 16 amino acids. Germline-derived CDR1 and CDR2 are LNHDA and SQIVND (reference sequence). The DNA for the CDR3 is TGTGCCAGTAGTCTGCGGACGGACTCTGGGGCCAACGTCCTGACTTTC. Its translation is CASSLRTDSGANVLTF.

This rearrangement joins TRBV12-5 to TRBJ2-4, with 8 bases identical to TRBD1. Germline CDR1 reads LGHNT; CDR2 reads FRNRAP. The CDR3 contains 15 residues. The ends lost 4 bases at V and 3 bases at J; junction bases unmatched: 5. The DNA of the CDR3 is TGTGCTAGTGGTTCCGGACAGGGTGGCAAAAACATTCAGTACTTC. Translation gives CASGSGQGGKNIQYF.

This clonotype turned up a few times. CDR3 DNA: TGTGCCAGCAACGAAAGAGACTATGGCTACACCTTC. Translation: CASNERDYGYTF. This chain links TRBV28 with TRBJ1-2, with D uncertain. Germline CDR1 is MDHEN and CDR2 is SYDVKM. Trimming pared 7 bases from V and 3 bases from J, leaving 9 bases between. CDR3 length: 12 amino acids.

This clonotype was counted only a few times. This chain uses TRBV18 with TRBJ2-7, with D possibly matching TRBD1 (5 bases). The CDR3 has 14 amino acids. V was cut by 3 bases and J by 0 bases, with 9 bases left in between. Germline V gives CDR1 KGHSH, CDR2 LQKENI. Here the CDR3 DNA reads TGTGCCAGCTCACCGGGGCAGTACTCCTACGAGCAGTACTTC. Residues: CASSPGQYSYEQYF.

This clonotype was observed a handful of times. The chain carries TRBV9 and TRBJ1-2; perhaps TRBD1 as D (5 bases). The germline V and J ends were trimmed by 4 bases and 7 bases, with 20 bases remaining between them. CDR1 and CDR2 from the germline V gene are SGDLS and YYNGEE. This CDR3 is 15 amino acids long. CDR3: CASSPSGGVSGGYTF. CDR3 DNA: TGTGCCAGCAGCCCGAGTGGGGGGGTAAGCGGTGGCTACACCTTC. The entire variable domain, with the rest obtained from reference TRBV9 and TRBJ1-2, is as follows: DSGVTQTPKHLITATGQRVTLRCSPRSGDLSVYWYQQSLDQGLQFLIQYYNGEERAKGNILERFSAQQFPDLHSELNLSSLELGDSALYFCASSPSGGVSGGYTFGSGTRLTVV.

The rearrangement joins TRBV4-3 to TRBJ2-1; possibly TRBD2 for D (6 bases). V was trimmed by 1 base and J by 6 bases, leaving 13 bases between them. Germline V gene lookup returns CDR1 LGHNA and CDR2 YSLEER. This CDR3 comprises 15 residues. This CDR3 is CASSQGRGIGNEQFF. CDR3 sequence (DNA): TGCGCCAGCAGCCAAGGACGCGGGATCGGCAATGAGCAGTTCTTC.

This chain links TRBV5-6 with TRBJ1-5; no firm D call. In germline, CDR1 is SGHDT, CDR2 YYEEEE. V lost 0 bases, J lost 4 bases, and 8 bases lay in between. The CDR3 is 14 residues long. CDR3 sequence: CASSLGRKNQPQHF. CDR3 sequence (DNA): TGTGCCAGCAGCTTGGGTAGGAAAAATCAGCCCCAGCATTTT.

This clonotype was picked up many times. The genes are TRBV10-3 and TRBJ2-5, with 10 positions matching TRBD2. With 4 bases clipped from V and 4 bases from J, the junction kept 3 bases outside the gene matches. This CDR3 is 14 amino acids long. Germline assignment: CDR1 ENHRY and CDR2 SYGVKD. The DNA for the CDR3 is TGTGCCATCAGTGTTACTAGCGGGGCAGAGACCCAGTACTTC. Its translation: CAISVTSGAETQYF.

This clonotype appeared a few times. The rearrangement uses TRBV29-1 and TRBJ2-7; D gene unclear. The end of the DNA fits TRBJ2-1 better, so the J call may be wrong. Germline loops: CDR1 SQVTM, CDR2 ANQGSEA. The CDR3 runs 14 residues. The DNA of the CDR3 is TGCAGCGTTGATGGTGGCACGGGTCTTGAAGAGCAGTTCTTC. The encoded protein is CSVDGGTGLEEQFF.

CDR3 nucleotides: TGTGCCAGCAGTCCCCAGACAGGGCTCACCGGGGAGCTGTTTTTT. Amino acid sequence: CASSPQTGLTGELFF. The rearrangement joins TRBV6-5 to TRBJ2-2, with TRBD1 matching over 7 bases. Germline-derived CDR1 and CDR2 are MNHEY and SVGAGI. The CDR3 sequence is 15 residues long. The trim removed 5 bases at V and 4 bases at J, leaving 7 bases unmatched.

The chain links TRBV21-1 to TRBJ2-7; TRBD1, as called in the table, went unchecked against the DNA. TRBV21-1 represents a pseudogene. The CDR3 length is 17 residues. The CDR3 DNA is TGTGCCAGCAGCAAAAAGGGTCAAGTGTGCCGGGGGAACGAGCAGTACTTC. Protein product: CASSKKGQVCRGNEQYF.

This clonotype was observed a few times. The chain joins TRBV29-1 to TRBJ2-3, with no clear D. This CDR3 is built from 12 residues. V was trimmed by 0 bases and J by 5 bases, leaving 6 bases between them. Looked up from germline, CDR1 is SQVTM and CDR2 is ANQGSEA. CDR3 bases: TGCAGCGTTGAAGATCTCCGAGATACGCAGTATTTT. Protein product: CSVEDLRDTQYF.

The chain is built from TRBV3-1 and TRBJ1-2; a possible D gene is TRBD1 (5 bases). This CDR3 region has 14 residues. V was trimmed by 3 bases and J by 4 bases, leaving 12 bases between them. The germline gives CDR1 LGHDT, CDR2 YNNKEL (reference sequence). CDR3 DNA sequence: TGTGCCAGCAGCCATCCCGGACATAGCTATGGCTACACCTTC. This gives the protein CASSHPGHSYGYTF. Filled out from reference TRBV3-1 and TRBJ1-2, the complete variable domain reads DTAVSQTPKYLVTQMGNDKSIKCEQNLGHDTMYWYKQDSKKFLKIMFSYNNKELIINETVPNRFSPKSPDKAHLNLHINSLELGDSAVYFCASSHPGHSYGYTFGSGTRLTVV.

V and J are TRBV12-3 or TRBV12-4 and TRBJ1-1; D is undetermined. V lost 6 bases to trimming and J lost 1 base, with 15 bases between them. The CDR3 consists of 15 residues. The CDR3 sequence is CASSAGPAGNTEAFF. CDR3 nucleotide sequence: TGTGCCAGCAGCGCCGGCCCGGCAGGGAACACTGAAGCTTTCTTT.

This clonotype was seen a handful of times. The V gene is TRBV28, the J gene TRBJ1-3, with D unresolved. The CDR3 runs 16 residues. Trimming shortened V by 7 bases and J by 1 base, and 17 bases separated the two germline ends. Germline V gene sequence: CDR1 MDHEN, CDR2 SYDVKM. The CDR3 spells CASKGSGFPSGNTIYF. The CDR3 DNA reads TGTGCCAGCAAAGGATCAGGTTTTCCTTCTGGAAACACCATATATTTT.

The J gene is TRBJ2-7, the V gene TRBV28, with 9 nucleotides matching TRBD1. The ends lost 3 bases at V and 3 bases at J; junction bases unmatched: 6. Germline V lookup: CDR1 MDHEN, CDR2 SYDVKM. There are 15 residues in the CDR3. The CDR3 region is CASSLIRQGVYEQYV. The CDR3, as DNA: TGTGCCAGCAGTTTGATTCGACAGGGGGTCTACGAGCAGTACGTC.

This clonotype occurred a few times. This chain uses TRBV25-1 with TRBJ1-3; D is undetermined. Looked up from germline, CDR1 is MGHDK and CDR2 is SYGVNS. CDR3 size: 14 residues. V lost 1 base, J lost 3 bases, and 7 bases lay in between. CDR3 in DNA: TGTGCCAGCAGTGAATCCGGGTTTGGAAACACCATATATTTT. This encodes CASSESGFGNTIYF.

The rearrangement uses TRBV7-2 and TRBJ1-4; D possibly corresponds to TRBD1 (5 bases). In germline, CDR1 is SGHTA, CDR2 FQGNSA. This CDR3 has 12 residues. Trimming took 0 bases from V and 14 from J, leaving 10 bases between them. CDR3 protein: CASSLAGRGLFF. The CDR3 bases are TGTGCCAGCAGCTTAGCGGGCCGGGGGCTGTTTTTT.

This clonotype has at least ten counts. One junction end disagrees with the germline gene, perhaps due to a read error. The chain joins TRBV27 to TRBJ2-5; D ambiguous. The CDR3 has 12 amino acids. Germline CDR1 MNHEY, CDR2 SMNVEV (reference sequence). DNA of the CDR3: TGTGCCAGCAGTTTCCCCCAAGGGACCCAGTACTTC. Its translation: CASSFPQGTQYF.

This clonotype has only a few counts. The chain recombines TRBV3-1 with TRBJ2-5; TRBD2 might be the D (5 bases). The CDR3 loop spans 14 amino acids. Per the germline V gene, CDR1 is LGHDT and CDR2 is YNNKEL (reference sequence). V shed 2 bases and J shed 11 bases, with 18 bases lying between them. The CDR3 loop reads CASSQTRTPGEQYF. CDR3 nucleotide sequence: TGTGCCAGCAGCCAAACTAGAACCCCTGGAGAGCAGTACTTC.

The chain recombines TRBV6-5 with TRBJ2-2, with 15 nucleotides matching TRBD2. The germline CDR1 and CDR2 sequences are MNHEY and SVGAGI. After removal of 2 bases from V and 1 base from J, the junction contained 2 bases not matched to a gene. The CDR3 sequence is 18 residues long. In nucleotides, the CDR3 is TGTGCCAGCAGTTACCCGGGACTAGCGGGAGGGAACACCGGGGAGCTGTTTTTT. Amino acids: CASSYPGLAGGNTGELFF.

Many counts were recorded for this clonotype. The CDR3 DNA reads TGTGCCAGCAGAACTAGCGGGAACAATGAGCAGTTCTTC. Amino acids: CASRTSGNNEQFF. The chain carries TRBV25-1 and TRBJ2-1; 10 nucleotides line up with TRBD2. CDR1 and CDR2 from the germline V gene are MGHDK and SYGVNS. CDR3 length: 13 amino acids. V lost 6 bases, J lost 5 bases, and 1 base stayed unmatched.